This T cell receptor (beta chain) was found in a study of PD-1 blockade in classical Hodgkin lymphoma. As for the study in general: Intravenous delivery of nivolumab at 3 mg/kg to patients occurred every 2 weeks. Study-level points and caveats: Significant TCR diversity gains by C4D1 occurred in CD4+ but not CD8+ cells.

This clone was observed a few times. Its matching antigen is unknown. Germline CDR1 and CDR2: SEHNR and FQNEAQ (reference sequence). The V and J ends lost 2 bases and 7 bases respectively, with 14 bases between them. The CDR3 length is 14 residues. TCRdb's table, derived via immunoSEQ multiplex PCR, lists solely in-frame clones and lacks some. Of about 4,800 clones listed, approximately 80% were seen once; the top ten hold more than 3%. Time point specified: cycle 4 day 1 (C4D1), after 5 to 7 weeks of nivolumab. Every one of the patients relapsed after autologous stem cell transplantation (brentuximab vedotin exposure was variable). Negative magnetic selection isolated CD4+ T cells from thawed PBMCs.

Sequences were derived from CD4+ T cells from blood, sampled before the fourth cycle of nivolumab. The origin of this receptor is a human donor with classical Hodgkin lymphoma. This chain joins TRBV7-9 and TRBJ1-2, with D perhaps matching TRBD1 (6 bases). The CDR3: CASSLIGGTGGYTF. Here the CDR3 DNA reads TGTGCCAGCAGCTTAATCGGGGGCACCGGTGGCTACACCTTC.